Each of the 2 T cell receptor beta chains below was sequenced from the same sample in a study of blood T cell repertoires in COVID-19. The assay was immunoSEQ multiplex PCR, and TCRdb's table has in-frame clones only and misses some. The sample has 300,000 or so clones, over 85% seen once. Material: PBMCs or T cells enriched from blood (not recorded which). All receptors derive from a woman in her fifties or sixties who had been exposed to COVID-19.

Here the CDR3 reads CASSLIAGAGETQYF. CDR3 nucleotides: TGTGCCAGCAGCCTGATAGCGGGCGCGGGGGAGACCCAGTACTTC. This chain uses TRBV13 with TRBJ2-5, with TRBD2 identical over 7 bases. V dropped 5 bases and J dropped 5; count of bases not matched to a gene: 11. The germline V gene has CDR1 PRHDT and CDR2 FYEKMQ (reference sequence). The CDR3 is 15 residues long.

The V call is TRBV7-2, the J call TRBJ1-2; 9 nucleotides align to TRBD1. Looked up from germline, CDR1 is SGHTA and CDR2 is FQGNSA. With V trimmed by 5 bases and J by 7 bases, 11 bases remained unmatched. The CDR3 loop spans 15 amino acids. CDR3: CASSPGQGPSSGYTF. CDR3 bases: TGTGCCAGCAGCCCCGGACAGGGGCCTTCGTCTGGCTACACCTTC.